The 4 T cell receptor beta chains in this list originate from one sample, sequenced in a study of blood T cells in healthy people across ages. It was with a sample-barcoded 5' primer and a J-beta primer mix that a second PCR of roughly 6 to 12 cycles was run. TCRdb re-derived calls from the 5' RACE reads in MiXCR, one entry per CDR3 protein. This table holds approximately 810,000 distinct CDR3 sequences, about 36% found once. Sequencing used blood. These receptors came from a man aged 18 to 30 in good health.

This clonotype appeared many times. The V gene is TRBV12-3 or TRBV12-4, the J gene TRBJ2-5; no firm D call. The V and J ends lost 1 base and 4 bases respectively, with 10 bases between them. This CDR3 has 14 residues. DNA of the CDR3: TGTGCCAGCAGTTTAGTGGGAAACTCAGAGACCCAGTACTTC. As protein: CASSLVGNSETQYF.

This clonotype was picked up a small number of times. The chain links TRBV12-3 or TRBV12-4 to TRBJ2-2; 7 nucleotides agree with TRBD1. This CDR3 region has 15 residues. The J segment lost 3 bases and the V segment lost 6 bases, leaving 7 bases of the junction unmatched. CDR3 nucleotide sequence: TGTGCCAGCAGCCCTATCACAGGGGACACCGGGGAGCTGTTTTTT. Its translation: CASSPITGDTGELFF.

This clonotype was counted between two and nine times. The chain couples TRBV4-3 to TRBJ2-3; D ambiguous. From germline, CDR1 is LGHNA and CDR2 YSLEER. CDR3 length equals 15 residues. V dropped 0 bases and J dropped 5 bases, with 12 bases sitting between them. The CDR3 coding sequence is TGCGCCAGCAGCCAAGAGAGCAAGGGAAGAGATACGCAGTATTTT. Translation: CASSQESKGRDTQYF.

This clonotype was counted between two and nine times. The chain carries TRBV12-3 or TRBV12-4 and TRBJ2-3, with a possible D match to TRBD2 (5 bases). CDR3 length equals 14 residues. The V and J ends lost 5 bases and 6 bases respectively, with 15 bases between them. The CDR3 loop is CASSVGLRGDTQYF. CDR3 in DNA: TGTGCCAGCAGTGTAGGTCTACGCGGGGATACGCAGTATTTT.